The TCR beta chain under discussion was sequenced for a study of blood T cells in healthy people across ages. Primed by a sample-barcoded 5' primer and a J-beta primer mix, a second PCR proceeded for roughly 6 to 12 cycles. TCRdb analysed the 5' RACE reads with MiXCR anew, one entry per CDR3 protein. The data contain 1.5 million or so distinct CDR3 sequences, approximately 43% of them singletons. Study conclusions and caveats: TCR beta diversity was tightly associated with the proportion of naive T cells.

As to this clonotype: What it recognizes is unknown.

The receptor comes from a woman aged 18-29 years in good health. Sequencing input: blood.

The CDR3 nucleotides read TGCAGTGCATCCCGGGGCCATGGAAACACCATATATTTT. It is translated as CSASRGHGNTIYF. The V gene is TRBV20-1, the J gene TRBJ1-3, with D perhaps TRBD1 (5 bases). Trimming removed 6 bases from V and 3 bases from J, with 12 bases in between. The CDR3 length is 13 residues. The V gene's germline CDR1 is DFQATT and CDR2 SNEGSKA (reference sequence).